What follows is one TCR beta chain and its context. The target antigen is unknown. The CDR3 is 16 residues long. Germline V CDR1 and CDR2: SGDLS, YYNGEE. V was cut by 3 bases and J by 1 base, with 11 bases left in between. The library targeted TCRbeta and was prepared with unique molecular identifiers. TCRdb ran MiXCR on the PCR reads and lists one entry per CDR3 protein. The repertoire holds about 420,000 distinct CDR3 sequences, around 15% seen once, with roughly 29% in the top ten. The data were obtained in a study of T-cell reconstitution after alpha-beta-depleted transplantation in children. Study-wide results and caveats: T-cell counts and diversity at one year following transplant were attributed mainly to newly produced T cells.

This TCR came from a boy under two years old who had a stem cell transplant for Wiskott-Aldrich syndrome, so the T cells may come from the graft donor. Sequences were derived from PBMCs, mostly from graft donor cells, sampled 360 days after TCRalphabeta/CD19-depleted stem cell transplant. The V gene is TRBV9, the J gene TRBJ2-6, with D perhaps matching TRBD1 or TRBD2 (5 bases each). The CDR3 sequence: CASSARGESGANVLTF. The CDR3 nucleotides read TGTGCCAGCAGCGCGAGAGGGGAGTCTGGGGCCAACGTCCTGACTTTC.